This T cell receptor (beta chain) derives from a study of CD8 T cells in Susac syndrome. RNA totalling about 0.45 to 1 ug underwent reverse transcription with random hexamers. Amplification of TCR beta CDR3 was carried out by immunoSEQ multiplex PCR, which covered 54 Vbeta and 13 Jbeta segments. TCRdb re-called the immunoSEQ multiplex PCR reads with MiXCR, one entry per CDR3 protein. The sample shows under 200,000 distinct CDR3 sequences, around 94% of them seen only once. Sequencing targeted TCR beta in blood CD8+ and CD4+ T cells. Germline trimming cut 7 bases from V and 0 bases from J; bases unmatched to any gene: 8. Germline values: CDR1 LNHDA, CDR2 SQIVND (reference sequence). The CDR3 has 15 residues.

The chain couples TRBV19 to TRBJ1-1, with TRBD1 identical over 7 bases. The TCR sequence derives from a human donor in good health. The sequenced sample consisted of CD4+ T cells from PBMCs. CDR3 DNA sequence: TGTGCCAGTACAATGGGACAGAACATGAACACTGAAGCTTTCTTT. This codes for CASTMGQNMNTEAFF.